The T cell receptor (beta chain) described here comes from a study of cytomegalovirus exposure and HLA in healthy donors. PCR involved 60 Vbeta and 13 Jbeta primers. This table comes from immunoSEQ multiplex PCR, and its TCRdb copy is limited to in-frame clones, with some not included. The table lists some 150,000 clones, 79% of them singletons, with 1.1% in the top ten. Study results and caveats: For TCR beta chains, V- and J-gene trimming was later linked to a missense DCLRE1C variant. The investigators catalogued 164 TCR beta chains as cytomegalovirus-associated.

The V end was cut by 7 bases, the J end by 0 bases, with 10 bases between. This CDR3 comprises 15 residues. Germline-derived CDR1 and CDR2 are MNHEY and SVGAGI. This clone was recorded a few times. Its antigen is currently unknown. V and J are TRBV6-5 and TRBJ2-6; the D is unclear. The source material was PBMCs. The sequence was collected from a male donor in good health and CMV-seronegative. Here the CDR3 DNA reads TGTGCCAGCACCCACCCGGGCTCTGGGGCCAACGTCCTGACTTTC. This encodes CASTHPGSGANVLTF.